The T cell receptor (beta chain) under discussion was sequenced for a study of identical twins. Study-wide results and limits: In monozygotic twins, models underestimated the sharing of out-of-frame TCR alpha. Insertions were reduced in abundant cord blood beta clonotypes but not in memory repertoires.

TCRdb called the 5' RACE reads again in MiXCR, with one record for every CDR3 protein. The repertoire includes about 690,000 distinct CDR3 sequences, around 6.1% of them detected once, and 1.5% to 2% sits in the top ten. This clonotype turned up a few times. As yet, its antigen is unknown. V was pared by 1 base and J by 6 bases, with 7 bases between. This CDR3 has 13 amino acids. The chain links TRBV12-3 or TRBV12-4 to TRBJ2-1; D gene ambiguous. The sequence was collected from a man aged 18 to 30 in good health. The sample consisted of naive T cells sorted from blood. The CDR3 reads CASSLGFTNEQFF. The CDR3 DNA sequence: TGTGCCAGCAGTTTAGGGTTCACCAATGAGCAGTTCTTC.